The 11 T cell receptor beta chains below were found in one sample sequenced in a study of control samples from healthy donors and cancer patients. This table comes from immunoSEQ multiplex PCR, and its TCRdb copy is limited to in-frame clones, with some not included. Of about 120,000 clones in the sample, about 87% were seen once. The specimen was blood. These receptors came from a man aged 25-45 years in good health.

This clone turned up a few times. The chain is built from TRBV7-2 and TRBJ2-5, with TRBD2 identical over 15 bases. The trim removed 4 bases at V and 4 bases at J, leaving 1 base unmatched. Germline CDR1 and CDR2: SGHTA and FQGNSA. The CDR3 loop spans 15 amino acids. In DNA, the CDR3 is TGTGCCAGCAGCTCGGGACTAGCGGGGGGAGAGACCCAGTACTTC. It is translated as CASSSGLAGGETQYF.

The rearrangement links TRBV18 to TRBJ1-1; 11 nucleotides match TRBD1. The CDR3 contains 13 residues. CDR1 and CDR2 (germline): KGHSH, LQKENI. V trimming: 2 bases; J trimming: 9 bases; junction bases outside the gene matches: 2. CDR3 sequence: CASSPMDRGQAFF. The CDR3 DNA sequence: TGTGCCAGCTCACCAATGGACAGGGGGCAAGCTTTCTTT.

The CDR3 protein is CASSLGGLYNEQFF. CDR3 nucleotides: TGCGCCAGCAGCTTGGGAGGGTTATACAATGAGCAGTTCTTC. The chain links TRBV5-1 to TRBJ2-1; D may be TRBD2 (5 bases). V was trimmed by 0 bases and J by 4 bases, leaving 8 bases between them. Germline loops: CDR1 SGHRS, CDR2 YFSETQ. There are 14 residues in the CDR3.

This chain joins TRBV27 and TRBJ2-7; weak D call: TRBD1 (6 bases). The CDR3 sequence is 16 residues long. Germline CDR1 and CDR2: MNHEY and SMNVEV (reference sequence). V lost 5 bases to trimming and J lost 0 bases, with 17 bases between them. As DNA, the CDR3 is TGTGCCAGCAGTCCCGGACAGTTTTCGAGCTCCTACGAGCAGTACGTC. Amino acid sequence: CASSPGQFSSSYEQYV.

This chain links TRBV10-3 with TRBJ2-5; tentatively, D is TRBD1 (6 bases). CDR3 length: 16 residues. Per the germline V gene, CDR1 is ENHRY and CDR2 is SYGVKD. V lost 2 bases to trimming and J lost 1 base, with 14 bases between them. CDR3 sequence reads: CAISEAGPGVQETQYF. The CDR3 DNA is TGTGCCATCAGTGAGGCTGGGCCAGGGGTCCAAGAGACCCAGTACTTC.

The rearrangement links TRBV3-1 (or the pseudogene TRBV3-2) to TRBJ2-1; D may match TRBD1 or TRBD2 (5 bases each). Germline loops: CDR1 LGHDT, CDR2 YNNKEL (reference sequence). This CDR3 is 14 amino acids long. With 0 bases removed from V and 7 bases from J, the gap between germline ends came to 10 bases. The CDR3 sequence: CASSQEAGRNEQFF. The CDR3 nucleotides are TGTGCCAGCAGCCAAGAGGCAGGGAGAAATGAGCAGTTCTTC.

This clone was counted many times. The V gene is TRBV5-1, the J gene TRBJ1-1, with TRBD1 matching 8 bases. The CDR3 has 15 residues. Trimming at V came to 4 bases and at J to 6 bases, leaving 11 bases not matched to a gene. CDR1 is SGHRS, CDR2 YFSETQ, per germline. This chain's CDR3 is CASSPYLTGEAEAFF. CDR3 in DNA: TGCGCCAGCAGCCCATACCTGACAGGGGAGGCTGAAGCTTTCTTT.

CDR3 region: CASSLDTQREKLFF. The DNA of the CDR3 is TGTGCCAGCAGTTTGGACACTCAAAGGGAAAAACTGTTTTTT. V gene TRBV2 combines with J gene TRBJ1-4, with D possibly TRBD1 on 5 matching bases. CDR3 size: 14 residues. CDR1 and CDR2 (germline): SNHLY, FYNNEI. Trimming stripped 5 bases from V and 8 bases from J, with 15 bases between.

The chain uses TRBV12-5 and TRBJ1-6, with D possibly TRBD1 on 6 matching bases. The germline V and J ends were trimmed by 3 bases and 1 base, with 7 bases remaining between them. The germline CDR1 and CDR2 sequences are LGHNT and FRNRAP. The CDR3 is 15 residues long. The CDR3 region is CASGFRGSYNSPLHF. The CDR3 DNA reads as TGTGCTAGTGGTTTCAGGGGATCCTATAATTCACCCCTCCACTTT.

The chain links TRBV7-2 to TRBJ1-1, with D unclear. V was shortened by 2 bases and J by 1 base, with 2 bases between the two germline ends. Germline V gene data show CDR1 as SGHTA and CDR2 as FQGNSA. This CDR3 is built from 12 residues. CDR3 DNA sequence: TGTGCCAGCAGCTTAAAGAACACTGAAGCTTTCTTT. This translates into CASSLKNTEAFF.

This rearrangement joins TRBV7-9 to TRBJ2-2; D is possibly TRBD2 (7 bases). Looked up from germline, CDR1 is SEHNR and CDR2 is FQNEAQ (reference sequence). V was cut by 3 bases and J by 6 bases, with 14 bases left in between. The CDR3 covers 15 residues. The CDR3, as DNA: TGTGCCAGCAGCTTCCGGGGGGCGCTGTCCGGGGAGCTGTTTTTT. Its protein is CASSFRGALSGELFF.